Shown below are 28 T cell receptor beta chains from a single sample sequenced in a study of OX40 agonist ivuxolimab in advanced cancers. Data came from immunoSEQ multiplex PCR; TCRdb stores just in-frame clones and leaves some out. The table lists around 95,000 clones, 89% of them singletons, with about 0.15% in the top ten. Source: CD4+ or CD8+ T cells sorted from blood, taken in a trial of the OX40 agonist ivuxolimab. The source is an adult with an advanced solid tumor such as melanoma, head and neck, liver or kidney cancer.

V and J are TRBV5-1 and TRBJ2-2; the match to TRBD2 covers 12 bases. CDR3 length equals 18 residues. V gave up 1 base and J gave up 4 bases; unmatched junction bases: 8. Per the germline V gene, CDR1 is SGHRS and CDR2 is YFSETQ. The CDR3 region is CASSLKLAGGPGTGELFF. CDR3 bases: TGCGCCAGCAGCTTGAAGCTAGCGGGGGGGCCAGGCACCGGGGAGCTGTTTTTT.

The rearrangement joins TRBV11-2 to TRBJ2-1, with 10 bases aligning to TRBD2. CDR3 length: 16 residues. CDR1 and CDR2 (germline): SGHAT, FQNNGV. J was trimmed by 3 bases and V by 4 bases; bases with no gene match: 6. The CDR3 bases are TGTGCCAGCAGCTCGCTAACTAGCGGGGTCTACAATGAGCAGTTCTTC. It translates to CASSSLTSGVYNEQFF.

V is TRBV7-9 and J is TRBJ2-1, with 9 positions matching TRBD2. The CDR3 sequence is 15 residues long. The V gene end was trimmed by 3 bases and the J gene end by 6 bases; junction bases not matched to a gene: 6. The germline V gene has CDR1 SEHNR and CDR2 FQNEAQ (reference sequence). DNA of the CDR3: TGTGCCAGCAGCTTCAGGCGGGAGGGTCGCAATGAGCAGTTCTTC. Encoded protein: CASSFRREGRNEQFF.

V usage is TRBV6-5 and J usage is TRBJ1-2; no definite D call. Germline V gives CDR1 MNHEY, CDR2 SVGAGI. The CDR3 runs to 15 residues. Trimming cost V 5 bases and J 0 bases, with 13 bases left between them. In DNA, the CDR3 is TGTGCCAGCAGTCCCTCGGGGTTAGCTAACTATGGCTACACCTTC. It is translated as CASSPSGLANYGYTF.

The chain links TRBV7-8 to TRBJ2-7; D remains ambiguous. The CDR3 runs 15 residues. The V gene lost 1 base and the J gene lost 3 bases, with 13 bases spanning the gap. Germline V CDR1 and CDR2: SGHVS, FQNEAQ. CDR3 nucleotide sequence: TGTGCCAGCAGCTTAGTTGGGGATTTGGGCTACGAGCAGTACTTC. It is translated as CASSLVGDLGYEQYF. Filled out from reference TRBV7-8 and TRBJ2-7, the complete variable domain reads GAGVSQSPRYKVAKRGQDVALRCDPISGHVSLFWYQQALGQGPEFLTYFQNEAQLDKSGLPSDRFFAERPEGSVSTLKIQRTQQEDSAVYLCASSLVGDLGYEQYFGPGTRLTVT.

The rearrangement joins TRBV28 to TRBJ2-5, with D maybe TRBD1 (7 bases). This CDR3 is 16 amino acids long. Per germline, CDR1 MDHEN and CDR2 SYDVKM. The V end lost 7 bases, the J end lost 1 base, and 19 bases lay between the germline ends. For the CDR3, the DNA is TGTGCCAGCACTCAGGCCACAGGGGACTTCCAAGAGACCCAGTACTTC. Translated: CASTQATGDFQETQYF.

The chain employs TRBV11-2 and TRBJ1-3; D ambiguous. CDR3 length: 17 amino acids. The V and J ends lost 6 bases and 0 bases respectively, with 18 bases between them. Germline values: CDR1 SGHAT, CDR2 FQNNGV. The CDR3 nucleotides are TGTGCCAGCAGTGACCGACATTCCCCCTCCTCTGGAAACACCATATATTTT. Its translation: CASSDRHSPSSGNTIYF.

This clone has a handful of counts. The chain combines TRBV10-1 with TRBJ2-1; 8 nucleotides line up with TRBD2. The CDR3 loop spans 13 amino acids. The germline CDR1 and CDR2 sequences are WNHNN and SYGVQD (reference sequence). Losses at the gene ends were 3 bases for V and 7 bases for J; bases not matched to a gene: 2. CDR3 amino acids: CASSDGGGNEQFF. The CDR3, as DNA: TGCGCCAGCAGTGACGGGGGGGGAAATGAGCAGTTCTTC.

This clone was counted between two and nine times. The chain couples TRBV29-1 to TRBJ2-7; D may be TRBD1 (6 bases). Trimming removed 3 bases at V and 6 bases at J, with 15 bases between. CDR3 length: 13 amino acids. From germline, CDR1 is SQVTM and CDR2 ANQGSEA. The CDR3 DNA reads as TGCAGCGTTGACCCTCTACAGGGCTCCGAGCAGTACTTC. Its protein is CSVDPLQGSEQYF.

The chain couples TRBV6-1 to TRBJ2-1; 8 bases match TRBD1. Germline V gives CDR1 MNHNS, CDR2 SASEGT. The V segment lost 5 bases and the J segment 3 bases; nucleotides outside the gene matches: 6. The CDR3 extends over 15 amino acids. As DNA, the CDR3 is TGTGCCAGCAGTCCCGGGACAGGCGTCTACAATGAGCAGTTCTTC. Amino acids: CASSPGTGVYNEQFF.

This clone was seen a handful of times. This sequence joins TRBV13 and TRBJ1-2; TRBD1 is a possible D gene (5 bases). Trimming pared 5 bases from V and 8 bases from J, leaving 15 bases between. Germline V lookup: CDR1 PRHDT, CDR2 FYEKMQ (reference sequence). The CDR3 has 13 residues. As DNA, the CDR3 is TGTGCCAGCAGCCACCGAGGGGACCTCGGCTACACCTTC. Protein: CASSHRGDLGYTF.

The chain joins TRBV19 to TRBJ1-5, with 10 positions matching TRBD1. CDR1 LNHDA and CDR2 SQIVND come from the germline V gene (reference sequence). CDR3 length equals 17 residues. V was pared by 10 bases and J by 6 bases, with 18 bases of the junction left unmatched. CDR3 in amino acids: CATRTGGASGSVQPQHF. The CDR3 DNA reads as TGTGCCACACGGACAGGGGGGGCTTCGGGTAGCGTTCAGCCCCAGCATTTT.

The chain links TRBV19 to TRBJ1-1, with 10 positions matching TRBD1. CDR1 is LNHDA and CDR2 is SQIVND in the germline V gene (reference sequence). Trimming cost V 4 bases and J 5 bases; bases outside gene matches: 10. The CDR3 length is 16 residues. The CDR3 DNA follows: TGTGCCAGTAGTAACCCCCGGGACAGGGGAAGTACTGAAGCTTTCTTT. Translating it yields CASSNPRDRGSTEAFF.

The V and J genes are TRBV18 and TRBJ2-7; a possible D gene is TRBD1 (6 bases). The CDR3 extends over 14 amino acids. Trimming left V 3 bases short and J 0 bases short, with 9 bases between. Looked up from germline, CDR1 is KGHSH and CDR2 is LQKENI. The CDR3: CASSPRTASYEQYF. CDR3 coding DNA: TGTGCCAGCTCACCCCGGACAGCCTCCTACGAGCAGTACTTC.

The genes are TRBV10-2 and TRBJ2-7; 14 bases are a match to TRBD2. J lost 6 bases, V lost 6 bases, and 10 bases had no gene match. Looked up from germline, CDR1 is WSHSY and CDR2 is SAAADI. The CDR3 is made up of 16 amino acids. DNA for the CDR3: TGCGCCAGCAGCGGGACTAGCGGGGGCGGGGAAGCCGAGCAGTACTTC. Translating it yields CASSGTSGGGEAEQYF.

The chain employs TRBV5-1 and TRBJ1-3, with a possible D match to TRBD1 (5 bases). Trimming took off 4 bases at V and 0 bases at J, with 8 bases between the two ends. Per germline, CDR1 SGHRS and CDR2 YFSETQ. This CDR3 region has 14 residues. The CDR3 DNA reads TGCGCCAGCAGCGGGGGTCTCTCTGGAAACACCATATATTTT. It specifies CASSGGLSGNTIYF.

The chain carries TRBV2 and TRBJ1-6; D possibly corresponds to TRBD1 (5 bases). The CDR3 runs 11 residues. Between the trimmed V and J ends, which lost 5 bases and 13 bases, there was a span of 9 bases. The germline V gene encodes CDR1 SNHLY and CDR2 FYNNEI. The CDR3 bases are TGTGCCAGCAGTACCGAGGGGCCCCTCCACTTT. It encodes CASSTEGPLHF.

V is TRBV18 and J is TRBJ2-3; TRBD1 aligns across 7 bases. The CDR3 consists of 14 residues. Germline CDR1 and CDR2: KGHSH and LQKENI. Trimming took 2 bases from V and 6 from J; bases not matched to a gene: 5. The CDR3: CASSPKTGSDTQYF. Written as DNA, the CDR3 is TGTGCCAGCTCACCAAAGACAGGGTCGGATACGCAGTATTTT.

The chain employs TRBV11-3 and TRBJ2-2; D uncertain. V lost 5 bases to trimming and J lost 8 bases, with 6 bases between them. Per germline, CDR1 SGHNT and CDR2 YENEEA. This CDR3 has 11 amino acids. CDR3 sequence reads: CASSLRGELFF. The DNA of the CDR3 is TGTGCCAGCAGCCTAAGGGGGGAGCTGTTTTTT.

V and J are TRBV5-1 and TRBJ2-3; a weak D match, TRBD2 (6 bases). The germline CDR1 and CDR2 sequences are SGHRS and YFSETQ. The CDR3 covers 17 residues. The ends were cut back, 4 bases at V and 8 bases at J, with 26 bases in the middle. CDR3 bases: TGCGCCAGCAGCCCGATTCATCCGGGACTCGCGGTTGTTACGCAGTATTTT. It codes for CASSPIHPGLAVVTQYF.

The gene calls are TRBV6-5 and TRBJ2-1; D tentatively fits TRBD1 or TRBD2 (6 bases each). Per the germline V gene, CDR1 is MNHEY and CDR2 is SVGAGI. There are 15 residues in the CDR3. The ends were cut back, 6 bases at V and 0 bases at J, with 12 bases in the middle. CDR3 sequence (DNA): TGTGCCAGCAGCCTACGGGGGCCCTCCTACAATGAGCAGTTCTTC. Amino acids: CASSLRGPSYNEQFF.

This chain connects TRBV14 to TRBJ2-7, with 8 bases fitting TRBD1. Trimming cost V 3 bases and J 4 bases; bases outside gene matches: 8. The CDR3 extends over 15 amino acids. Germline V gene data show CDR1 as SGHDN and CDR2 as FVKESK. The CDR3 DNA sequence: TGTGCCAGCAGCCACCCACAGGGGGGCCGGTACGAGCAGTACTTC. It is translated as CASSHPQGGRYEQYF.

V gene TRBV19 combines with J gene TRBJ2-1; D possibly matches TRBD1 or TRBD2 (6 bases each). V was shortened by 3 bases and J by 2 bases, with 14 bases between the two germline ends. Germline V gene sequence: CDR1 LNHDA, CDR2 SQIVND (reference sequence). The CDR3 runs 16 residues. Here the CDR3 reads CASSITPEGAYNEQFF. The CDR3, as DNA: TGTGCCAGTAGTATTACCCCGGAGGGGGCCTACAATGAGCAGTTCTTC. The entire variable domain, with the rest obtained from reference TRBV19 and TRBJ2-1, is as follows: DGGITQSPKYLFRKEGQNVTLSCEQNLNHDAMYWYRQDPGQGLRLIYYSQIVNDFQKGDIAEGYSVSREKKESFPLTVTSAQKNPTAFYLCASSITPEGAYNEQFFGPGTRLTVL.

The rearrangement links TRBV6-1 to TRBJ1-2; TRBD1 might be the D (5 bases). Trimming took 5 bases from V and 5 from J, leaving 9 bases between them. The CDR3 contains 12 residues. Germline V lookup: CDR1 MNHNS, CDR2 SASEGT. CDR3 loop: CASSFRGYGYTF. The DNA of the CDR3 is TGTGCCAGCAGTTTTAGGGGATATGGCTACACCTTC.

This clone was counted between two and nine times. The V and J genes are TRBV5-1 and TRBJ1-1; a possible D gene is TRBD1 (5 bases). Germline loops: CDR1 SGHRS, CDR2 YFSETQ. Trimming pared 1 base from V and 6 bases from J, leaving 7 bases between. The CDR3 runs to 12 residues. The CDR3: CASSLTGAEAFF. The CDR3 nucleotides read TGCGCCAGCAGCTTGACGGGGGCTGAAGCTTTCTTT. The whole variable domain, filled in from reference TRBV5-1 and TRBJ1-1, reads KAGVTQTPRYLIKTRGQQVTLSCSPISGHRSVSWYQQTPGQGLQFLFEYFSETQRNKGNFPGRFSGRQFSNSRSEMNVSTLELGDSALYLCASSLTGAEAFFGQGTRLTVV.

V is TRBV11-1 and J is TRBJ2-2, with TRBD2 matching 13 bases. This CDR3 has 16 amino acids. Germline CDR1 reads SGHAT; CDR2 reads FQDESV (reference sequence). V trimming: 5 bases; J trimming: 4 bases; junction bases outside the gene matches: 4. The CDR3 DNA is TGTGCCAGCAGCCCCACTAGCGGGAGGGCCACCGGGGAGCTGTTTTTT. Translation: CASSPTSGRATGELFF.

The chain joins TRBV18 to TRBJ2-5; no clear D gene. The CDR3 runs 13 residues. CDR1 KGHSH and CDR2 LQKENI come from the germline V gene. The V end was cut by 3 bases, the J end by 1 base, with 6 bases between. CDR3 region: CASSPPAQETQYF. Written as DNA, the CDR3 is TGTGCCAGCTCACCTCCGGCCCAAGAGACCCAGTACTTC.

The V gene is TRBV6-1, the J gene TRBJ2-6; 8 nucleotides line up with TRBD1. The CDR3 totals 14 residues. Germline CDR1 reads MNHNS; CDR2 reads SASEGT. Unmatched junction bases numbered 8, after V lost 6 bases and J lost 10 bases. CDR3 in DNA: TGTGCCAGCAGCGTGGACAGGGCGAGAAACGTCCTGACTTTC. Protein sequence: CASSVDRARNVLTF.